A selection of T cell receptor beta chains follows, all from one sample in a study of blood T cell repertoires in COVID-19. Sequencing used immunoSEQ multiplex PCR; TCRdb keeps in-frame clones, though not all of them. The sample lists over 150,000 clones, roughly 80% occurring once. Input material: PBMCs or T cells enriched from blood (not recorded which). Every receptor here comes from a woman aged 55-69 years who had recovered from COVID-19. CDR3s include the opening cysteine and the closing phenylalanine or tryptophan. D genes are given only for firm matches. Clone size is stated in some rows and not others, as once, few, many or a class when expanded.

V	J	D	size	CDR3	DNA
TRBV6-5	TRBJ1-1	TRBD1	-	CASSYSTGWTTEAFF	TGTGCCAGCAGTTACTCGACAGGGTGGACCACTGAAGCTTTCTTT
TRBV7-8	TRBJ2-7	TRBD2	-	CASSLLAGASSYEQYF	TGTGCCAGCAGCCTCCTAGCGGGGGCCAGCTCCTACGAGCAGTACTTC
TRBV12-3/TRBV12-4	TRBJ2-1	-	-	CASSFRGEQFF	TGTGCCAGCAGTTTCCGGGGGGAGCAGTTCTTC
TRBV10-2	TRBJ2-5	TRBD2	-	CASSDWASGSRETQYF	TGCGCCAGCAGTGACTGGGCTAGCGGGAGCCGAGAGACCCAGTACTTC
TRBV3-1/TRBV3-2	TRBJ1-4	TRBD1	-	CASSQDKSGGREKLFF	TGTGCCAGCAGCCAAGATAAGTCAGGGGGTAGGGAAAAACTGTTTTTT
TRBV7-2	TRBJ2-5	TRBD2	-	CASSLGRGGRETQYF	TGTGCCAGCAGCTTGGGGCGGGGGGGCCGGGAGACCCAGTACTTC
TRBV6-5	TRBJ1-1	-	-	CASSRLRGMNTEAFF	TGTGCCAGCAGTCGGCTTCGGGGTATGAACACTGAAGCTTTCTTT
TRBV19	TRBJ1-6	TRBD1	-	CASSARSGTGPSPLHF	TGTGCCAGTAGTGCCAGGTCCGGGACAGGGCCTTCACCCCTCCACTTT
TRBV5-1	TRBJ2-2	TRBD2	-	CASSLEVLSGLAALNTGELFF	TGCGCCAGCAGCTTGGAAGTTCTGTCGGGACTAGCGGCATTGAACACCGGGGAGCTGTTTTTT
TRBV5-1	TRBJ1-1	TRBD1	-	CASSSGQGYMNTEAFF	TGCGCCAGCAGCTCGGGACAGGGATATATGAACACTGAAGCTTTCTTT
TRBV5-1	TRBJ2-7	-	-	CASSLEGQVEQYF	TGCGCCAGCAGCTTGGAGGGGCAGGTCGAGCAGTACTTC
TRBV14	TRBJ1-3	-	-	CASSYGSSGNTIYF	TGTGCCAGCAGCTACGGGAGCTCTGGAAACACCATATATTTT
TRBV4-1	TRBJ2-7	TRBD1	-	CASSPRQGGYEQYF	TGCGCCAGCAGCCCCCGACAGGGGGGATACGAGCAGTACTTC
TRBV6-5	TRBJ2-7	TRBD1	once	CASSSPGGDEQYF	TGTGCCAGCAGTTCCCCAGGGGGCGACGAGCAGTACTTC
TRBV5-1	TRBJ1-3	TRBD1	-	CASCPLGQGNGGNTIYF	TGCGCCAGCTGCCCTTTGGGACAGGGGAACGGTGGAAACACCATATATTTT
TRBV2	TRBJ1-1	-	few	CASSTRAEAFF	TGTGCCAGCTCTACGCGGGCTGAAGCTTTCTTT
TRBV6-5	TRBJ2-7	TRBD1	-	CASWDSSYEQYF	TGTGCCAGTTGGGACAGCTCCTACGAGCAGTACTTC
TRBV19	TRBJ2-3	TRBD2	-	CASSSSGGTDTQYF	TGTGCCAGTAGTTCGTCGGGGGGGACAGATACGCAGTATTTT
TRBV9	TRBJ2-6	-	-	CASNRWSSSPGANVLTF	TGTGCCAGCAACAGGTGGTCCAGTTCGCCTGGGGCCAACGTCCTGACTTTC
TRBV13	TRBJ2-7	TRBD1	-	CASSSETGGDLHEQYF	TGTGCCAGCAGCTCAGAGACAGGGGGCGATCTCCACGAGCAGTACTTC
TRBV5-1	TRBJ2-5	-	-	CASSLGVLSETQYF	TGCGCCAGCAGCTTAGGGGTTTTATCAGAGACCCAGTACTTC
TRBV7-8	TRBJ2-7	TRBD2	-	CASSQRRGSGGAHSSGYLEQYF	TGTGCCAGCAGCCAGAGGAGGGGGAGCGGGGGGGCTCATAGTAGTGGGTATCTCGAGCAGTACTTC
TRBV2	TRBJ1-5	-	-	CASTPAQASNQPQHF	TGTGCCAGCACCCCGGCGCAGGCTAGCAATCAGCCCCAGCATTTT
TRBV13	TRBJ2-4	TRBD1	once	CASSPRGLEGKNIQYF	TGTGCCAGCAGCCCTAGGGGGCTTGAGGGCAAAAACATTCAGTACTTC
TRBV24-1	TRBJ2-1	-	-	CATSDPGTGHQNEQFF	TGTGCCACCAGTGATCCAGGAACAGGTCATCAAAATGAGCAGTTCTTC
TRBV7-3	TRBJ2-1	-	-	CASSLGPELEQFF	TGTGCCAGCAGCTTGGGGCCGGAATTAGAGCAGTTCTTC
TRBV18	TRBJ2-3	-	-	CASSPSVGTDTQYF	TGTGCCAGCTCCCCCTCGGTCGGCACAGATACGCAGTATTTT
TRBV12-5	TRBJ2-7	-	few	CASGPPAGSRYEQYF	TGTGCTAGTGGCCCGCCGGCGGGGTCGAGGTACGAGCAGTACTTC
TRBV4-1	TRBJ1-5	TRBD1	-	CASSQGDRGTQPQHF	TGCGCCAGCAGCCAAGGGGACAGAGGGACTCAGCCCCAGCATTTT
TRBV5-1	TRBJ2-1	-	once	CASCPGGPYNEQFF	TGCGCCAGCTGCCCCGGGGGTCCTTACAATGAGCAGTTCTTC
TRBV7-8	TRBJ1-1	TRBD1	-	CASSPPDREMTEAFF	TGTGCCAGCAGCCCCCCTGACAGGGAGATGACTGAAGCTTTCTTT
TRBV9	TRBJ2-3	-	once	CASSVGQGPDTQYF	TGTGCCAGCAGCGTAGGTCAGGGGCCCGATACGCAGTATTTT
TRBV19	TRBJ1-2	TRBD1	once	CASSLLPPGGGYTF	TGTGCCAGTAGTCTATTACCTCCAGGGGGTGGCTACACCTTC
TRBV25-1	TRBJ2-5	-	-	CASRETGKTQYF	TGTGCCAGCAGGGAAACAGGGAAGACCCAGTACTTC
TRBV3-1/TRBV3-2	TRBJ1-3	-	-	CASSQGASGNTIYF	TGTGCCAGCAGCCAAGGGGCCTCTGGAAACACCATATATTTT
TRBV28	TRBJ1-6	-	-	CASSLTAQGVRSPLHF	TGTGCCAGCAGTTTAACGGCCCAGGGCGTTCGCTCACCCCTCCACTTT
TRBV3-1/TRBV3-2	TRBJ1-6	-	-	CASSLRDKGIPLHF	TGTGCCAGCAGCCTCCGGGACAAGGGAATCCCCCTCCACTTT
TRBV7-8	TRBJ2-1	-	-	CASSLARTGWNEQFF	TGTGCCAGCAGCTTAGCGCGTACAGGTTGGAATGAGCAGTTCTTC
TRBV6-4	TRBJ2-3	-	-	CASSDPPRGTDTQYF	TGTGCCAGCAGTGACCCCCCCCGCGGCACAGATACGCAGTATTTT
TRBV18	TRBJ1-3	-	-	CASSPGASGNTIYF	TGTGCCAGCTCACCGGGAGCCTCGGGAAACACCATATATTTT
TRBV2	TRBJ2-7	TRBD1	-	CASTQDRVYEQYF	TGTGCCAGCACCCAGGACAGGGTTTACGAGCAGTACTTC
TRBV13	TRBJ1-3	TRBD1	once	CASNPPGGSGNTIYF	TGTGCCAGCAACCCTCCAGGGGGCTCTGGAAACACCATATATTTT